This T cell receptor beta chain was sequenced during a study of shared clonotypes between healthy human individuals (dated by TCRdb to 2018 to 2020). Regarding the study in general: The cohort comprised a couple of women and a few men aged 18 to 49 years. Per donor, three plates each were used for CD4 naive and CD4 memory, two for CD8 naive, and one for CD8 memory. The study deeply sequenced blood TCR repertoires of five healthy adults to estimate repertoire size and the extent of clonotype sharing between individuals. Different laboratories and diverse techniques were used to prepare libraries and sequence TCR repertoires, to increase sequencing depth and limit assay-specific biases. Each donor's leukapheresis produced roughly between about 0.8 and 10 billion PBMCs.

Using the deep immunoSEQ assay, TCR CDR3 regions were amplified from genomic DNA by multiplex PCR. For each cell subset, the extracted genomic DNA was distributed evenly across all wells of several immunoSEQ 96-well plates, and each plate served as one replicate. For sorted subsets, about 200 ng genomic DNA, equal to 25,000 to 35,000 T cell genomes, was loaded into each replicate PCR. Purified libraries were quantified with a Qubit 3.0 fluorometer, sized on a Bioanalyzer 2100, and re-quantified with the KAPA Library Quantification kit. Every immunoSEQ 96-well plate was sequenced on a dedicated single-read 150-cycle Illumina NextSeq 550 flow cell. The original pipeline was this. Because the immunoSEQ output included only junctional sequences and no quality scores, the filtering could not be the same as the filtering used for full-length reads. Sequences were annotated with PyIR, a Python wrapper for IgBLAST v1.9, using IMGT germline references to assign V/J genes and CDR3. Reads with weak V/J assignments (E-value above 1e-6), missing CDR3, stop codons, out-of-frame junctions, or ambiguous translated residues were removed. V3J clonotypes were defined by identical inferred V gene, J gene, and CDR3 amino acid sequence. Percentage overlap between repertoires was computed as shared unique clonotypes divided by the size of the smaller repertoire. RTK rarefaction, the Chao1 estimator, and Recon v2.1 estimates of unobserved clonotypes were used to assess repertoire richness. OLGA was used to compute generation probabilities for all TCRbeta clonotypes that the gDNA method yielded from four donors. The clones in this table, taken by TCRdb from immuneACCESS, are in-frame only. Not every clone is retained; where verified, under half of the shortfall comes from an unresolved V gene, and the cause of the rest is unknown. From that table come the V and J calls and clone size; the DNA was used to work out D and trimming. Within this sample are 2 million to 2.5 million clones, with approximately 93% of them counted one time only. The top ten hold around 0.4% of the sample.

Here is what the overall study found, with its caveats: Only blood was sampled, and tissue TCR repertoires likely differ from those in blood. Incomplete sequencing was indicated by rarefaction of sorted-subset datasets, despite the large sequencing depth. Naive subsets generally had larger estimated clonotype richness than memory subsets. About 5% of naive CD4, roughly 3.6% of naive CD8, approximately 2% of memory CD4, and approximately 0.39% of memory CD8 clonotypes were shared across several donors. Pairwise subsampling indicated that sequencing depth was expected to affect the degree of clonotype sharing among donors. Compared with non-shared clonotypes, clonotypes shared by all four sorted-subset donors had higher generation probabilities. Because the study included a small number of donors, the genetic and exposure-history diversity represented was limited.

A distance of 8 bases separates the germline ends of V and J, which lose 5 bases and 7 bases respectively. CDR1 and CDR2 are drawn from the germline V gene: MDHEN, SYDVKM. From cysteine to phenylalanine, the CDR3 is 11 amino acids long. Only CDR3 DNA remains: 33 bases, in frame from the first base. Healthy HIV-negative adults with no recently reported acute infections or vaccinations were included as donors. Every donor was a Caucasian adult living in Nashville, Tennessee, USA. CD4+ T cells were enriched by magnetic negative selection; naive cells were then positively selected on CD45RA, and the negative fraction formed the memory subset. Blood was obtained by leukapheresis, after which PBMCs were separated by Ficoll-Histopaque density gradient centrifugation and cryopreserved in liquid nitrogen vapor phase. Purity and quantity of every magnetically sorted T cell population were checked by analytical flow cytometry. Each sorted fraction had its genomic DNA isolated and then quantified by UV absorbance on a Nanodrop 2000c.

The sample holds one count of this clone. What this receptor recognizes is not known. The input lacks base qualities; no much larger clone sits a single base away. The source of this sequence is a young man in good health. Some clones in this sample may be carry-over from other donors' samples. The sequenced material came from naive CD4+ T cells from PBMCs. This sample's cell subset or site label indicates: CD45RA+ positively selected. The chain was built from TRBV28 and TRBJ1-1; the D gene lacks a confident call. The CDR3: CASSRLIEAFF. The nucleotide sequence reads TGTGCCAGCAGTCGACTAATTGAAGCTTTCTTT. This CDR3, with the reference TRBV28 and TRBJ1-1 proteins standing in past its ends, gives the full variable domain DVKVTQSSRYLVKRTGEKVFLECVQDMDHENMFWYRQDPGLGLRLIYFSYDVKMKEKGDIPEGYSVSREKKERFSLILESASTNQTSMYLCASSRLIEAFFGQGTRLTVV.